The 24 T cell receptor beta chains in this list originate from one sample, sequenced in a study of blood T cells in healthy people across ages. A sample-barcoded 5' primer and a J-beta primer mix were used in a second PCR of roughly 7 to 11 cycles. In TCRdb, the 5' RACE reads were re-called with MiXCR into one record per CDR3 protein. The table includes around 500,000 distinct CDR3 sequences, under 55% detected once. Sequencing was performed on blood. These receptors originate from a man older than 75 in good health.

With respect to this clonotype: One junction end disagrees with the germline gene, perhaps due to a read error. V gene TRBV7-2 combines with J gene TRBJ2-1; unclear D gene. This CDR3 has 11 amino acids. Germline CDR1 is SGHTA and CDR2 is FQGNSA. The CDR3 DNA sequence: TGTGCCAGCAGCATAGCAGTGGAGCAGTTCTTC. It specifies CASSIAVEQFF.

This clonotype was detected a few times. V gene TRBV4-1 combines with J gene TRBJ2-5, with D perhaps TRBD2 (6 bases). CDR1 is MGHRA and CDR2 is YSYEKL in the germline V gene. Trimming took off 5 bases at V and 0 bases at J, with 10 bases between the two ends. The CDR3 sequence is 14 residues long. The CDR3 nucleotides read TGCGCCAGCAGCTCAGGGAGGTACCAAGAGACCCAGTACTTC. It specifies CASSSGRYQETQYF.

The chain has TRBV10-1 and TRBJ2-1, with D perhaps being TRBD1 or TRBD2 (7 bases each). Trimming took off 2 bases at V and 5 bases at J, with 16 bases between the two ends. Germline-derived CDR1 and CDR2 are WNHNN and SYGVQD (reference sequence). This CDR3 contains 16 residues. Written as DNA, the CDR3 is TGCGCCAGCAGTGAGGGAACAGGGGCGGGGGACAATGAGCAGTTCTTC. Its protein product is CASSEGTGAGDNEQFF.

The chain couples TRBV7-9 to TRBJ1-5; TRBD1 aligns across 9 bases. Germline V gene lookup returns CDR1 SEHNR and CDR2 FQNEAQ (reference sequence). Germline trimming cut 5 bases from V and 6 bases from J; bases unmatched to any gene: 5. This CDR3 region has 14 residues. In DNA form, the CDR3 reads TGTGCCAGCAGCCGAACAGGGGGCGTTCAGCCCCAGCATTTT. Protein product: CASSRTGGVQPQHF. Combining the CDR3 with reference TRBV7-9 and TRBJ1-5 gives the whole variable domain DTGVSQNPRHKITKRGQNVTFRCDPISEHNRLYWYRQTLGQGPEFLTYFQNEAQLEKSRLLSDRFSAERPKGSFSTLEIQRTEQGDSAMYLCASSRTGGVQPQHFGDGTRLSIL.

J is TRBJ2-2 and V is TRBV7-2; D is undetermined. With 2 bases removed from V and 2 bases from J, the gap between germline ends came to 9 bases. This CDR3 has 15 residues. Germline V CDR1 and CDR2: SGHTA, FQGNSA. The CDR3, as DNA: TGTGCCAGCAGCTTAATGGGTCCTAACACCGGGGAGCTGTTTTTT. Residues: CASSLMGPNTGELFF.

The CDR3 protein is CASSAEGLATTDTQYF. CDR3 DNA: TGTGCCAGCAGCGCGGAGGGACTAGCGACCACAGATACGCAGTATTTT. V and J are TRBV9 and TRBJ2-3, with 10 bases matching TRBD2. From germline, CDR1 is SGDLS and CDR2 YYNGEE. This CDR3 is built from 16 residues. V shed 3 bases and J 2 bases; nucleotides not matched to a gene: 6.

At least ten counts were recorded for this clonotype. The chain carries TRBV6-6 and TRBJ2-1; D call uncertain. CDR1 is MNHNY and CDR2 is SVGAGI in the germline V gene (reference sequence). This CDR3 contains 16 residues. V dropped 0 bases and J dropped 0 bases, with 9 bases sitting between them. The DNA of the CDR3 is TGTGCCAGCAGTTACTCCCACGGTAGCTCCTACAATGAGCAGTTCTTC. It specifies CASSYSHGSSYNEQFF.

For this clonotype: A read error may be the cause here, since a much bigger clone is one base away. V is TRBV12-3 or TRBV12-4 and J is TRBJ2-7; possibly TRBD1 for D (6 bases). CDR3 length: 14 amino acids. CDR3 bases: TGTGTCAGCAGCCCTACAGGGTTATCCTACGAGCAGTACTTC. Translated, it gives CVSSPTGLSYEQYF.

This clonotype was recorded a few times. This chain joins TRBV9 and TRBJ2-3, with a weak D call TRBD2 (7 bases). The CDR3 totals 14 residues. V dropped 0 bases and J dropped 6 bases, with 11 bases sitting between them. The V gene's germline CDR1 is SGDLS and CDR2 YYNGEE. The CDR3 sequence is CASSVAGGMDTQYF. CDR3 in DNA: TGTGCCAGCAGCGTAGCGGGGGGCATGGATACGCAGTATTTT. Variable domain in full (rest from reference TRBV9 and TRBJ2-3): DSGVTQTPKHLITATGQRVTLRCSPRSGDLSVYWYQQSLDQGLQFLIQYYNGEERAKGNILERFSAQQFPDLHSELNLSSLELGDSALYFCASSVAGGMDTQYFGPGTRLTVL.

This clonotype came up many times. The chain couples TRBV7-3 to TRBJ2-3; perhaps D is TRBD1 or TRBD2 (6 bases each). V was shortened by 5 bases and J by 6 bases, with 18 bases between the two germline ends. In germline, CDR1 is SGHTA, CDR2 FQGTGA. The CDR3 has 15 amino acids. CDR3 sequence (DNA): TGTGCCAGCAGCCTGAGGGGGGCGAACAGGGATACGCAGTATTTT. Its translation: CASSLRGANRDTQYF.

This clonotype appeared a single time. The chain joins TRBV6-1 to TRBJ2-4; no clear D gene. The end of the DNA aligns better with TRBJ2-7, so the J call may be wrong. This CDR3 has 11 amino acids. CDR1 MNHNS and CDR2 SASEGT come from the germline V gene. DNA of the CDR3: TGTGCCAGCAGTGAACCACTCGAGCAGTACTTC. This sequence encodes CASSEPLEQYF.

V gene TRBV7-2 combines with J gene TRBJ2-5; a weak D match, TRBD2 (5 bases). Germline-derived CDR1 and CDR2 are SGHTA and FQGNSA. This CDR3 is built from 12 residues. V shed 1 base and J shed 7 bases, with 7 bases lying between them. The CDR3 sequence is CASSLDEGTQYF. DNA of the CDR3: TGTGCCAGCAGCTTAGATGAGGGGACCCAGTACTTC.

The chain joins TRBV5-1 to TRBJ2-3; unclear D gene. Germline CDR1 is SGHRS and CDR2 is YFSETQ. The V end lost 2 bases, the J end lost 3 bases, and 10 bases lay between the germline ends. CDR3 length: 14 residues. CDR3 residues: CASSFLGWTDTQYF. The CDR3 DNA follows: TGCGCCAGCAGCTTTCTGGGTTGGACAGATACGCAGTATTTT. The full variable domain, in which reference TRBV5-1 and TRBJ2-3 provide the parts outside the CDR3, is KAGVTQTPRYLIKTRGQQVTLSCSPISGHRSVSWYQQTPGQGLQFLFEYFSETQRNKGNFPGRFSGRQFSNSRSEMNVSTLELGDSALYLCASSFLGWTDTQYFGPGTRLTVL.

This clonotype was seen a handful of times. The chain uses TRBV27 and TRBJ2-2, with 8 bases that match TRBD1. The J segment lost 3 bases and the V segment lost 6 bases, leaving 6 bases of the junction unmatched. Germline assignment: CDR1 MNHEY and CDR2 SMNVEV (reference sequence). This CDR3 comprises 15 residues. The chain's CDR3 is CASRRTGGYTGELFF. In DNA, the CDR3 is TGTGCCAGCAGACGCACAGGGGGGTACACCGGGGAGCTGTTTTTT.

V is TRBV10-3 and J is TRBJ1-2, with 9 bases identical to TRBD1. CDR1 and CDR2 from the germline V gene are ENHRY and SYGVKD. Trimming removed 2 bases from V and 6 bases from J; junction bases left unmatched: 4. CDR3 length: 14 amino acids. CDR3 in amino acids: CAISEGTGFDGYTF. As DNA, the CDR3 is TGTGCCATCAGTGAGGGGACAGGGTTTGATGGCTACACCTTC.

This clonotype was seen more than once but under ten times. The V gene is TRBV7-9, the J gene TRBJ2-7; D gene unclear. The germline V and J ends were trimmed by 1 base and 5 bases, with 6 bases remaining between them. The CDR3 spans 12 residues. The germline gives CDR1 SEHNR, CDR2 FQNEAQ (reference sequence). CDR3 DNA: TGTGCCAGCAGCTTAGATTTCGACGAGCAGTACTTC. Translating it yields CASSLDFDEQYF. The full variable domain, its missing parts supplied by reference TRBV7-9 and TRBJ2-7, is DTGVSQNPRHKITKRGQNVTFRCDPISEHNRLYWYRQTLGQGPEFLTYFQNEAQLEKSRLLSDRFSAERPKGSFSTLEIQRTEQGDSAMYLCASSLDFDEQYFGPGTRLTVT.

This sequence joins TRBV2 and TRBJ2-1, with D perhaps matching TRBD2 (5 bases). The CDR3 spans 12 residues. Per germline, CDR1 SNHLY and CDR2 FYNNEI. V shed 7 bases and J shed 9 bases, with 13 bases lying between them. CDR3 DNA: TGTGCCAGCAAGTGGGAGCAAAGTGAGCAGTTCTTC. This sequence encodes CASKWEQSEQFF.

This clonotype was observed once. One junction end disagrees with the germline gene, perhaps due to a read error. V usage is TRBV7-9 and J usage is TRBJ1-2; 7 bases are a match to TRBD1. The germline V gene encodes CDR1 SEHNR and CDR2 FQNEAQ (reference sequence). This CDR3 comprises 15 residues. In nucleotides, the CDR3 is TGTGCCAGCAGCTTAGGGGGGACAGCCAGCTATGGCCACACCTTC. Protein: CASSLGGTASYGHTF.

The V and J genes are TRBV20-1 and TRBJ2-7, with 14 bases fitting TRBD2. The CDR3 covers 17 residues. Germline V gene data show CDR1 as DFQATT and CDR2 as SNEGSKA (reference sequence). The ends lost 0 bases at V and 7 bases at J; junction bases unmatched: 11. In DNA, the CDR3 is TGCAGTGCTAGAGATCCCACGGGACTAGCGGGAGAAGGTGAGCAGTACTTC. Protein product: CSARDPTGLAGEGEQYF.

The chain joins TRBV6-5 to TRBJ1-2; no clear D. With 6 bases removed from V and 0 bases from J, the gap between germline ends came to 14 bases. The germline CDR1 and CDR2 sequences are MNHEY and SVGAGI. CDR3 size: 15 residues. CDR3 loop: CASRHRHNSNYGYTF. The CDR3 bases are TGTGCCAGCAGACACCGACATAACTCTAACTATGGCTACACCTTC.

The rearrangement links TRBV20-1 to TRBJ2-7; D perhaps matches TRBD2 (5 bases). Germline V gene sequence: CDR1 DFQATT, CDR2 SNEGSKA (reference sequence). Deletions cut 3 bases from V and 4 bases from J, with 16 bases between. The CDR3 totals 14 residues. CDR3 DNA sequence: TGCAGTGCTAGTACCACTAGGGCCGGATACGAGCAGTACTTC. Its translation: CSASTTRAGYEQYF.

The CDR3 nucleotides are TGCAGTGCTATACTTAACACAGATACGCAGTATTTT. The encoded protein is CSAILNTDTQYF. This sequence joins TRBV20-1 and TRBJ2-3; D uncertain. V was pared by 4 bases and J by 2 bases, with 7 bases between. Germline V gene lookup returns CDR1 DFQATT and CDR2 SNEGSKA (reference sequence). The CDR3 covers 12 residues.

A few counts support this clonotype. V and J are TRBV20-1 and TRBJ2-7; TRBD2 might be the D (6 bases). The CDR3 has 15 residues. CDR1 is DFQATT and CDR2 is SNEGSKA in the germline V gene (reference sequence). Trimming stripped 0 bases from V and 2 bases from J, with 14 bases between. The CDR3: CSARDLSRGPYEQYF. The CDR3 nucleotides read TGCAGTGCTAGAGATCTCTCGCGGGGCCCCTACGAGCAGTACTTC.

To note about this clonotype: A clone one base away is much larger, so this may be a read error. The J gene is TRBJ2-5, the V gene TRBV6-6; maybe TRBD2 (6 bases). Deletions cut 7 bases from V and 11 bases from J, with 29 bases between. This CDR3 is built from 16 residues. Germline CDR1 and CDR2: MNHNY and SVGAGI (reference sequence). The CDR3 DNA sequence: TGTGCCAGCACCGTTTTGGGCGGGAATTCCCCCGGTGAGCAGTACTTC. This sequence encodes CASTVLGGNSPGEQYF.